What follows is one T cell receptor beta chain and its context. Its matching antigen is unknown. The sample originates from a study of siplizumab effects on memory and regulatory T cells. Each sample contributed roughly 9.3 x 10^4 TCR templates to the assay. Data came from immunoSEQ multiplex PCR; TCRdb stores just in-frame clones and leaves some out. The sample holds fewer than 110,000 clones, around 90% seen once. Germline CDR1 reads LNHDA; CDR2 reads SQIVND (reference sequence). This CDR3 has 12 residues. Trimming stripped 6 bases from V and 1 base from J, with 3 bases between. Study-level points and caveats: Siplizumab led to significantly less abundant alloreactive sequences that could be traced back to unstimulated CD4+ memory cells. Greater diversity than memory cells seemed evident in naive T cells, which also appeared to be major alloresponse contributors. A minor share of alloreactive clones matched unstimulated subsets.

This clonotype was obtained from a human donor in good health. The chain is built from TRBV19 and TRBJ2-2; D gene ambiguous. The sequencing input was non-Treg CD4+ T cells sorted from blood. The CDR3 protein is CASRKNTGELFF. The CDR3 DNA reads as TGTGCCAGTAGGAAGAACACCGGGGAGCTGTTTTTT.